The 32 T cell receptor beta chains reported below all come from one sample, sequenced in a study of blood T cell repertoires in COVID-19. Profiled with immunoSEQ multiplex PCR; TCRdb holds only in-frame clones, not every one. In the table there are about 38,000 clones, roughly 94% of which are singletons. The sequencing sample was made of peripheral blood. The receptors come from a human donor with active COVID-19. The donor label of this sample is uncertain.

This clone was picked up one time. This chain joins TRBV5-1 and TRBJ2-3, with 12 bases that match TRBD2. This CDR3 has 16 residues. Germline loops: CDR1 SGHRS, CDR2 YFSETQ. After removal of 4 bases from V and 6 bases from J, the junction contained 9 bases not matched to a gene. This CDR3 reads CASSLPSGGAGDTQYF. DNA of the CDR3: TGCGCCAGCAGCCTCCCTAGCGGGGGGGCCGGGGATACGCAGTATTTT. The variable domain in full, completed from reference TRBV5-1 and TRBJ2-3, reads KAGVTQTPRYLIKTRGQQVTLSCSPISGHRSVSWYQQTPGQGLQFLFEYFSETQRNKGNFPGRFSGRQFSNSRSEMNVSTLELGDSALYLCASSLPSGGAGDTQYFGPGTRLTVL.

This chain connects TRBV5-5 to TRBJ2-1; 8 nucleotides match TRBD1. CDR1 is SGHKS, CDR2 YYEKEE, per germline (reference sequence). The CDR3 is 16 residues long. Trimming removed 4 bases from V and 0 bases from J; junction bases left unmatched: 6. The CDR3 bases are TGTGCCAGCAGCCATACAGGGGGGAGCTCCTACAATGAGCAGTTCTTC. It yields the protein CASSHTGGSSYNEQFF.

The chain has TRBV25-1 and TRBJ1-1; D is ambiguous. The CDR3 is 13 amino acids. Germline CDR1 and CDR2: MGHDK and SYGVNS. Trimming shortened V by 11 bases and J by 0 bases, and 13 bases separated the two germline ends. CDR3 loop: CAAEGPLNTEAFF. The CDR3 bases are TGTGCCGCCGAGGGCCCATTGAACACTGAAGCTTTCTTT.

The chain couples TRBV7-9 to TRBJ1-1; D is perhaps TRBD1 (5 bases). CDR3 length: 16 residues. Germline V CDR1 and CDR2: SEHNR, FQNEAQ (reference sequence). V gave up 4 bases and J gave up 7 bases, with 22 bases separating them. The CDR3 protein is CASSSPATGGPIEAFF. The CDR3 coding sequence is TGTGCCAGCAGCTCCCCGGCTACAGGAGGGCCCATTGAAGCTTTCTTT.

CDR3 coding DNA: TGTGTATCAGCAGTGAGGGTTCCCTCGGGCGAGCAGTACTTC. Amino acids: CVSAVRVPSGEQYF. The V and J genes are TRBV6-5 and TRBJ2-7; weak D call: TRBD2 (5 bases). Per the germline V gene, CDR1 is MNHEY and CDR2 is SVGAGI. This CDR3 has 14 amino acids.

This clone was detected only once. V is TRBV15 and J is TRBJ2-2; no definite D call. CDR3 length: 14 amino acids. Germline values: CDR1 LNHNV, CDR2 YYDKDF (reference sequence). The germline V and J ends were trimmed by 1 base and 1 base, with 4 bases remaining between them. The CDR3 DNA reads TGTGCCACCAGCAGAGTCGTGAACACCGGGGAGCTGTTTTTT. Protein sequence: CATSRVVNTGELFF.

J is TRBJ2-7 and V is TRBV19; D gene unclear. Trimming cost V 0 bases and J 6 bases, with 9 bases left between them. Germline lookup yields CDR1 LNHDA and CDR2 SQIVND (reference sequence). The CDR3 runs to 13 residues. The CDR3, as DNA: TGTGCCAGTAGTATAGAGGGCAGGCGCGAGCAGTACTTC. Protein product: CASSIEGRREQYF.

The CDR3 loop reads CASRPGQVSNQPQHF. DNA for the CDR3: TGTGCCAGCAGGCCGGGACAAGTTAGCAATCAGCCCCAGCATTTT. The rearrangement uses TRBV28 and TRBJ1-5; possible D gene TRBD1, 6 bases. The CDR3 sequence is 15 residues long. Looked up from germline, CDR1 is MDHEN and CDR2 is SYDVKM. The V gene lost 6 bases and the J gene lost 0 bases, with 12 bases spanning the gap.

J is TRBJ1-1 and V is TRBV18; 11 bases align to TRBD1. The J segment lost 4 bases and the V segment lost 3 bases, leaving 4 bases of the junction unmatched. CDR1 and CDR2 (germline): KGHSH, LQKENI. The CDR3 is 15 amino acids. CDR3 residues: CASSPGQGAGTEAFF. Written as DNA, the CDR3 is TGTGCCAGCTCACCCGGACAGGGGGCTGGCACTGAAGCTTTCTTT. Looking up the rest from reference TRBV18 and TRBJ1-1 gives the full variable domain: NAGVMQNPRHLVRRRGQEARLRCSPMKGHSHVYWYRQLPEEGLKFMVYLQKENIIDESGMPKERFSAEFPKEGPSILRIQQVVRGDSAAYFCASSPGQGAGTEAFFGQGTRLTVV.

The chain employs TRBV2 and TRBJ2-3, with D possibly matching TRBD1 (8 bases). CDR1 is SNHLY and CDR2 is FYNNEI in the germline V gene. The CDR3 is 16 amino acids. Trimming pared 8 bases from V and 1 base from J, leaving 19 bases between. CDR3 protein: CASASTGGARTDTQYF. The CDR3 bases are TGTGCCAGCGCAAGTACAGGGGGGGCTCGCACAGATACGCAGTATTTT.

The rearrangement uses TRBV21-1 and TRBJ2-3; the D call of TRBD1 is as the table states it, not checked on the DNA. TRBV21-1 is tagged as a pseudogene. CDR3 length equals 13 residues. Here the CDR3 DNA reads TGTGCCAGCAGCAGGACAACCACAGATACGCAGTATTTT. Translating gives CASSRTTTDTQYF.

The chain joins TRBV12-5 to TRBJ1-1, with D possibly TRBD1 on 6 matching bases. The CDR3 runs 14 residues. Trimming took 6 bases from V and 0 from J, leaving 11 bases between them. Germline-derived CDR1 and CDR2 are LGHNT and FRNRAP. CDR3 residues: CASGANRVNTEAFF. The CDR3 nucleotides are TGTGCTAGTGGCGCCAACAGGGTGAACACTGAAGCTTTCTTT.

CDR3 coding DNA: TGTGCCAGCAGGGAGACAGGGGGCGCAGGCTATGGCTACACCTTC. It translates to CASRETGGAGYGYTF. The chain links TRBV28 to TRBJ1-2; 10 nucleotides agree with TRBD1. V gave up 6 bases and J gave up 4 bases; unmatched junction bases: 8. CDR1 is MDHEN and CDR2 is SYDVKM in the germline V gene. The CDR3 covers 15 residues.

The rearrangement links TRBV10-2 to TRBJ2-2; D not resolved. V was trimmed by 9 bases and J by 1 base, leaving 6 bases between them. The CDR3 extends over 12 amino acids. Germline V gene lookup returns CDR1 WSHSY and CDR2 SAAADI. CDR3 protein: CASKQNTGELFF. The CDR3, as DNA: TGCGCCAGTAAGCAGAACACCGGGGAGCTGTTTTTT.

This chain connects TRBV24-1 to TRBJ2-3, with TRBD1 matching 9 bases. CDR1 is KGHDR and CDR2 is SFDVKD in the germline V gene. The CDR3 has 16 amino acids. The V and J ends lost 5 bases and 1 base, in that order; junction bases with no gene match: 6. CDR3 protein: CATSGLGQGRTDTQYF. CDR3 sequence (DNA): TGTGCCACCAGTGGCCTGGGACAGGGTCGCACAGATACGCAGTATTTT.

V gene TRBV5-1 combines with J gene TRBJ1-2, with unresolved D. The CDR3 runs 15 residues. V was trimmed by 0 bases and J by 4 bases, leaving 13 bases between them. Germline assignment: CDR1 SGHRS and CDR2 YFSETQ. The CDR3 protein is CASSLAPTLSYGYTF. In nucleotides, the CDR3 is TGCGCCAGCAGCTTGGCGCCGACTCTCAGCTATGGCTACACCTTC.

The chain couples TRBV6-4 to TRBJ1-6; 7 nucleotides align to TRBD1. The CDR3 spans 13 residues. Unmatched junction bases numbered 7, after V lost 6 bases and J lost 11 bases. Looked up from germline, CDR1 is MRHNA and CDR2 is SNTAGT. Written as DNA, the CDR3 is TGTGCCAGCAGGGAGGACAGGTTAACACCCCTCCACTTT. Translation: CASREDRLTPLHF.

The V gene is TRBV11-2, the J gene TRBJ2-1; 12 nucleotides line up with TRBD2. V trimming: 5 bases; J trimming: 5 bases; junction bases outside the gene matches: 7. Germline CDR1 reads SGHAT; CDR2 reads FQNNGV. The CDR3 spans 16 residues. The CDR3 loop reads CASSIGGLAGDNEQFF. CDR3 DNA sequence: TGTGCCAGCAGCATAGGGGGACTAGCGGGCGACAATGAGCAGTTCTTC.

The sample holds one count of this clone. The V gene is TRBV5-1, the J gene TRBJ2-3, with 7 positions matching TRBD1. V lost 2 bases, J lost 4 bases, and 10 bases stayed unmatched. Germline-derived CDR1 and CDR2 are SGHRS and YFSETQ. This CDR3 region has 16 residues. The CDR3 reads CASSFLAGGTADTQYF. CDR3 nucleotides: TGCGCCAGCAGCTTTTTGGCAGGGGGAACGGCAGATACGCAGTATTTT.

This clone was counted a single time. The chain's CDR3 is CASSQEAQSYNEQFF. DNA for the CDR3: TGCGCCAGCAGCCAAGAGGCACAGAGCTACAATGAGCAGTTCTTC. The chain uses TRBV4-3 and TRBJ2-1; D is unresolved. CDR1 and CDR2 (germline): LGHNA, YSLEER. Trimming shortened V by 0 bases and J by 3 bases, and 9 bases separated the two germline ends. This CDR3 has 15 amino acids.

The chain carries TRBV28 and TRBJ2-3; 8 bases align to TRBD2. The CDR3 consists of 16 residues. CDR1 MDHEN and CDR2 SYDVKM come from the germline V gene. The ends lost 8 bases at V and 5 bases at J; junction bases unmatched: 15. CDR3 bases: TGTGCCAGCGGGGAACTGGGGCGGGAGGTGGTAGATACGCAGTATTTT. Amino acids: CASGELGREVVDTQYF.

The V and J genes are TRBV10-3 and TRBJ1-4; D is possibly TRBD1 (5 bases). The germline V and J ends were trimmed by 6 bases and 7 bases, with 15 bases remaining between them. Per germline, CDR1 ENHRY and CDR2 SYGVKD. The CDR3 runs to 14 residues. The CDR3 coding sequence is TGTGCCATCAGCGGGGGAAAGGGCACTGAAAAACTGTTTTTT. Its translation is CAISGGKGTEKLFF.

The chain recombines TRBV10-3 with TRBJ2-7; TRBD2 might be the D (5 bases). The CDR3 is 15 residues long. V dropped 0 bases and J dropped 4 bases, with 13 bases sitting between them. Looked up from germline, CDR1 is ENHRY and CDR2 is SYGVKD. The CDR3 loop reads CAISESERKTYEQYF. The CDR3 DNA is TGTGCCATCAGTGAGTCCGAGCGGAAGACTTACGAGCAGTACTTC.

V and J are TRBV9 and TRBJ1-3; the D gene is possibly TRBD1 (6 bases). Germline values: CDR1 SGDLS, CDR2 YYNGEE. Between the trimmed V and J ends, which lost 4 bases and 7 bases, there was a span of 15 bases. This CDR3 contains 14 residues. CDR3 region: CASSQSGTTNTIYF. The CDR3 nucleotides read TGTGCCAGCAGCCAATCCGGGACAACTAACACCATATATTTT. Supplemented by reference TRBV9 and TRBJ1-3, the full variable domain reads DSGVTQTPKHLITATGQRVTLRCSPRSGDLSVYWYQQSLDQGLQFLIQYYNGEERAKGNILERFSAQQFPDLHSELNLSSLELGDSALYFCASSQSGTTNTIYFGEGSWLTVV.

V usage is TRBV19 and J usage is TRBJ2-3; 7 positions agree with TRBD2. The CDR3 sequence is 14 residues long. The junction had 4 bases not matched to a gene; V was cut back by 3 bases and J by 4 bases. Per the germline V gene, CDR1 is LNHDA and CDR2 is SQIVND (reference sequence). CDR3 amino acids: CASSMTSKADTQYF. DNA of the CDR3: TGTGCCAGTAGTATGACTAGCAAGGCAGATACGCAGTATTTT.

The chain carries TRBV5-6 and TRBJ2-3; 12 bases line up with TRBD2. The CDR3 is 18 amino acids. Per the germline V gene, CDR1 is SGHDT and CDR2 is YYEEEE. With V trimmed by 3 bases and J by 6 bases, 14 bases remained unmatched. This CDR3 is CASSSHRASGGAFDTQYF. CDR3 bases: TGTGCCAGCAGCTCCCACCGCGCTAGCGGGGGGGCCTTTGATACGCAGTATTTT.

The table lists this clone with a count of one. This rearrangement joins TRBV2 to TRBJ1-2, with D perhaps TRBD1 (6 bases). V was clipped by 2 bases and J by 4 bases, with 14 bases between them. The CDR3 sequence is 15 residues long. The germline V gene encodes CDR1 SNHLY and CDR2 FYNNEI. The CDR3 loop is CASSETWGQGYGYTF. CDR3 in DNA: TGTGCCAGCAGTGAAACGTGGGGGCAAGGCTATGGCTACACCTTC.

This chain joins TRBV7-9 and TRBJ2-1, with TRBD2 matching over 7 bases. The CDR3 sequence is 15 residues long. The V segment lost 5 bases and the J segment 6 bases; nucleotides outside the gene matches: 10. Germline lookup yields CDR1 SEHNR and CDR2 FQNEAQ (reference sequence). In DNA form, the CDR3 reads TGTGCCAGCAGCCACAGTGGGGGGGGTGGCAATGAGCAGTTCTTC. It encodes CASSHSGGGGNEQFF.

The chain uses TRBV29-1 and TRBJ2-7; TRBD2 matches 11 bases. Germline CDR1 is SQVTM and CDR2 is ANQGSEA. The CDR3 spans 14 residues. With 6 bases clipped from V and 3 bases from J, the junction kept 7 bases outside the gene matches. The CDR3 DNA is TGCAGCGTCTTCGCACTAGCGGGAGACTACGAGCAGTACTTC. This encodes CSVFALAGDYEQYF.

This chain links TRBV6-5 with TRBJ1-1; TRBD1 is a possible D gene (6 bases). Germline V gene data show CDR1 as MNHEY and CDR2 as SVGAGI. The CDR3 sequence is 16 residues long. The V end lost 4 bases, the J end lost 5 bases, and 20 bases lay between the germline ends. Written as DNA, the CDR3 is TGTGCCAGCAGTTTCCAGTTGGGGGGGGGCGATACTGAAGCTTTCTTT. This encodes CASSFQLGGGDTEAFF.

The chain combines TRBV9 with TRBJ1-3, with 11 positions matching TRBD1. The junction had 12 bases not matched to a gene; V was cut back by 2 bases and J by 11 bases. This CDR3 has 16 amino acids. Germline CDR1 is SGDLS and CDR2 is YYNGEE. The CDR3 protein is CASSVDYRDRGSPIYF. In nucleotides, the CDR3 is TGTGCCAGCAGCGTCGACTACCGGGACAGGGGGTCCCCCATATATTTT.

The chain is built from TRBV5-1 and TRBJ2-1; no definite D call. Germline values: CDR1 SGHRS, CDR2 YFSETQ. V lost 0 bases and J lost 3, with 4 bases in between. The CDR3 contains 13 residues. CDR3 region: CASSLALYNEQFF. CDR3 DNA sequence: TGCGCCAGCAGCTTGGCTCTCTACAATGAGCAGTTCTTC.